The entry below gives a single TCR beta chain sequence along with its context. The antigen remains undetermined. CDR1 is SGHDN, CDR2 FVKESK, per germline. CDR3 length: 17 amino acids. V dropped 0 bases and J dropped 2; count of bases not matched to a gene: 8. This record comes from a study of shared clonotypes between healthy human individuals. Method: immunoSEQ multiplex PCR; TCRdb's copy keeps in-frame clones and lacks some. In the table there are 1.5 million to 2.5 million clones, approximately 94% of which are singletons. Positive CCR7 selection of CD45RO-negative cells yielded the naive CD8 cells, and terminally differentiated effector memory CD45RA+ cells were excluded. Whole-study results and caveats: Generation probability values for non-shared clonotypes were lower than those for clonotypes shared by all four donors. Sequencing depth was expected to affect clonotype sharing among donors. Among a few donors, 4.5% to 5.5% of naive CD4 clonotypes were found in common.

The sequence was collected from a man aged 18 to 30 in good health. V gene TRBV14 combines with J gene TRBJ2-7; 9 positions agree with TRBD1. Material: naive CD8+ T cells sorted from blood. DNA for the CDR3: TGTGCCAGCAGCCAAGAGGGACAGGGATGGTCCACCTACGAGCAGTACTTC. Translation: CASSQEGQGWSTYEQYF.